Listed here are 16 T cell receptor beta chains from one sample, sequenced in a study of T cells in Graves' hyperthyroidism and ophthalmopathy. RNA transcripts were the template for amplifying TCR beta CDR3 regions. HTBI primers were employed in a first-round RT-PCR of the TCR CDR3. TCRdb processed the multiplex PCR reads anew with MiXCR; each CDR3 protein has one entry. Among some 200,000 distinct CDR3 sequences listed, under 20% were seen once. The specimen was blood. The receptors stem from a man aged 50-60 years with Graves' hyperthyroidism.

This clonotype has a count of ten or more. The V and J genes are TRBV9 and TRBJ2-1; no firm D call. CDR1 and CDR2 from the germline V gene are SGDLS and YYNGEE. CDR3 length equals 15 residues. V was cut by 0 bases and J by 0 bases, with 7 bases left in between. CDR3 protein: CASSVAPSSYNEQFF. CDR3 coding DNA: TGTGCCAGCAGCGTAGCTCCTAGCTCCTACAATGAGCAGTTCTTC.

The chain employs TRBV28 and TRBJ2-7; D possibly matches TRBD1 or TRBD2 (6 bases each). This CDR3 is 15 amino acids long. Trimming removed 1 base from V and 4 bases from J, with 14 bases in between. The germline V gene has CDR1 MDHEN and CDR2 SYDVKM. Written as DNA, the CDR3 is TGTGCCAGCAGTTTATTGAGGGGGGCCCCTTACGAGCAGTACTTC. The encoded protein is CASSLLRGAPYEQYF.

The chain combines TRBV10-3 with TRBJ2-7; TRBD2 aligns across 7 bases. The CDR3 length is 13 residues. Germline V gene lookup returns CDR1 ENHRY and CDR2 SYGVKD. Unmatched junction bases numbered 2, after V lost 3 bases and J lost 3 bases. This chain's CDR3 is CAISELANYEQYF. CDR3 bases: TGTGCCATCAGTGAACTAGCGAACTACGAGCAGTACTTC.

In its sample, this clonotype was seen many times. The chain recombines TRBV11-2 with TRBJ2-2; 10 bases map to TRBD2. Germline CDR1 and CDR2: SGHAT and FQNNGV. CDR3 length: 16 residues. Trimming at V came to 5 bases and at J to 1 base, leaving 4 bases not matched to a gene. The CDR3 region has the DNA TGTGCCAGCAGCCCCCGGACTAGCGGGAACACCGGGGAGCTGTTTTTT. Translating it yields CASSPRTSGNTGELFF.

The V and J genes are TRBV18 and TRBJ2-7; possibly TRBD1 or TRBD2 for D (5 bases each). Germline loops: CDR1 KGHSH, CDR2 LQKENI. The CDR3 sequence is 15 residues long. The V end lost 3 bases, the J end lost 0 bases, and 12 bases lay between the germline ends. CDR3 sequence (DNA): TGTGCCAGCTCACCTCCGGGACGAAGCTCCTACGAGCAGTACTTC. Residues: CASSPPGRSSYEQYF. The complete variable domain, with remaining parts taken from reference TRBV18 and TRBJ2-7, reads NAGVMQNPRHLVRRRGQEARLRCSPMKGHSHVYWYRQLPEEGLKFMVYLQKENIIDESGMPKERFSAEFPKEGPSILRIQQVVRGDSAAYFCASSPPGRSSYEQYFGPGTRLTVT.

The chain couples TRBV10-3 to TRBJ2-2; D may correspond to TRBD1 or TRBD2 (5 bases each). Germline CDR1 and CDR2: ENHRY and SYGVKD. The V end was cut by 4 bases, the J end by 7 bases, with 19 bases between. The CDR3 is made up of 16 amino acids. CDR3 coding DNA: TGTGCCATCAGTGGCGAGGGACGCAGCACAGGCGGGGAGCTGTTTTTT. Its protein is CAISGEGRSTGGELFF.

The chain couples TRBV15 to TRBJ2-3; 8 bases align to TRBD1. The V segment lost 0 bases and the J segment 5 bases; nucleotides outside the gene matches: 4. The CDR3 covers 15 residues. The V gene's germline CDR1 is LNHNV and CDR2 YYDKDF (reference sequence). CDR3 coding DNA: TGTGCCACCAGCAGAGATCCCGACAGGGGAGATACGCAGTATTTT. Its protein product is CATSRDPDRGDTQYF.

There are a few counts of this clonotype. CDR3: CSVEGVRTYEQYF. CDR3 bases: TGCAGCGTTGAAGGGGTCAGAACCTACGAGCAGTACTTC. This chain uses TRBV29-1 with TRBJ2-7; D is unclear. The V gene lost 1 base and the J gene lost 2 bases, with 9 bases spanning the gap. The CDR3 spans 13 residues. Germline V gene sequence: CDR1 SQVTM, CDR2 ANQGSEA.

This clonotype was picked up many times. The chain has TRBV7-2 and TRBJ2-7; D might be TRBD2 (7 bases). Germline values: CDR1 SGHTA, CDR2 FQGNSA. Trimming shortened V by 8 bases and J by 3 bases, and 20 bases separated the two germline ends. This CDR3 is built from 15 residues. In nucleotides, the CDR3 is TGTGCCAGCTCATCTAGGGGGGAGGGAGGCTACGAGCAGTACTTC. Translated, it gives CASSSRGEGGYEQYF.

V usage is TRBV5-8 and J usage is TRBJ2-1; 13 bases fit TRBD2. Per germline, CDR1 SGHTS and CDR2 YDEGEE. V was pared by 3 bases and J by 8 bases, with 8 bases of the junction left unmatched. This CDR3 spans 16 amino acids. CDR3 amino acids: CASSSRTSGSGDEQFF. The CDR3 DNA sequence: TGTGCCAGCAGCTCCCGGACTAGCGGGAGTGGCGATGAGCAGTTCTTC.

This clonotype was recorded many times. The chain employs TRBV28 and TRBJ1-2; D gene uncertain. Trimming pared 6 bases from V and 5 bases from J, leaving 13 bases between. CDR3 length: 13 residues. Looked up from germline, CDR1 is MDHEN and CDR2 is SYDVKM. CDR3 sequence (DNA): TGTGCCAGCAGCACAAACGGACGGTATGGCTACACCTTC. Residues: CASSTNGRYGYTF.

This clonotype has a count of ten or more. The CDR3 sequence is CASSMTGNTEAFF. The CDR3 DNA is TGCGCCAGCAGCATGACAGGGAACACTGAAGCTTTCTTT. The chain carries TRBV5-1 and TRBJ1-1; TRBD1 is a possible D gene (6 bases). The V gene lost 4 bases and the J gene lost 1 base, with 8 bases spanning the gap. Looked up from germline, CDR1 is SGHRS and CDR2 is YFSETQ. The CDR3 runs 13 residues. The complete variable domain, with remaining parts taken from reference TRBV5-1 and TRBJ1-1, reads KAGVTQTPRYLIKTRGQQVTLSCSPISGHRSVSWYQQTPGQGLQFLFEYFSETQRNKGNFPGRFSGRQFSNSRSEMNVSTLELGDSALYLCASSMTGNTEAFFGQGTRLTVV.

The rearrangement joins TRBV5-1 to TRBJ1-3; the match to TRBD1 covers 8 bases. V lost 4 bases and J lost 4; bases outside the gene matches: 10. The CDR3 has 16 amino acids. Germline values: CDR1 SGHRS, CDR2 YFSETQ. The CDR3, as DNA: TGCGCCAGCAGCCCGACAGGGGAAAGGACAGGAAACACCATATATTTT. Encoded protein: CASSPTGERTGNTIYF.

The chain has TRBV24-1 and TRBJ2-5; perhaps TRBD2 as D (7 bases). CDR1 and CDR2 (germline): KGHDR, SFDVKD. The V and J ends lost 3 bases and 5 bases respectively, with 9 bases between them. This CDR3 region has 13 residues. The CDR3 DNA sequence: TGTGCCACCAGTGATGGGGGGGCTGAGACCCAGTACTTC. It yields the protein CATSDGGAETQYF.

This clonotype was recorded at least ten times. The chain uses TRBV2 and TRBJ1-6; D uncertain. Trimming stripped 2 bases from V and 11 bases from J, with 13 bases between. Germline CDR1 is SNHLY and CDR2 is FYNNEI. This CDR3 is built from 14 residues. For the CDR3, the DNA is TGTGCCAGCAGTGAATACCCCTCGGGGACACCCCTCCACTTT. This sequence encodes CASSEYPSGTPLHF.

This clonotype has a count of ten or more. The rearrangement links TRBV12-3 or TRBV12-4 to TRBJ2-1; TRBD2 aligns across 8 bases. V trimming: 1 base; J trimming: 6 bases; junction bases outside the gene matches: 2. The CDR3 runs 14 residues. In DNA form, the CDR3 reads TGTGCCAGCAGTTTAGTAGGGACTAGCAATGAGCAGTTCTTC. Its protein is CASSLVGTSNEQFF.